The rows below give T cell receptor beta chains drawn from one sample of a study of blood T cell repertoires in COVID-19. The data were produced by immunoSEQ multiplex PCR, yet TCRdb's version contains in-frame clones alone and is incomplete. The table includes fewer than 200,000 clones, roughly 85% detected once. Sequences were obtained from PBMCs or T cells enriched from blood (not recorded which). The receptors shown here come from a woman between 45 and 60 years old who had recovered from COVID-19. The CDR3 runs from the conserved cysteine through the conserved F or W. A D gene is named only where the DNA matches it firmly. For some rows the clone size is stated as once, few or many, or as a class when expanded; others skip it.

TRBV24-1	TRBJ2-1	-	TRBD2	CATSDLGAGRGNNEQFF	TGTGCCACCAGTGATTTAGGGGCCGGGAGGGGAAACAATGAGCAGTTCTTC
TRBV6-5	TRBJ1-3	-	-	CASRGGPFSGNTIYF	TGTGCCAGCAGAGGGGGACCTTTCTCTGGAAACACCATATATTTT
TRBV15	TRBJ1-5	-	-	CATSSFGGQPQHF	TGTGCCACCAGCAGCTTCGGAGGGCAGCCCCAGCATTTT
TRBV6-4	TRBJ2-3	-	TRBD2	CASSEIAGAPDTQYF	TGTGCCAGCAGTGAAATAGCGGGAGCCCCAGATACGCAGTATTTT
TRBV9	TRBJ1-2	-	TRBD1	CASSEPLTGDAYGYTF	TGTGCCAGCAGCGAACCACTAACAGGGGACGCCTATGGCTACACCTTC
TRBV27	TRBJ2-3	-	TRBD1	CASSWTGPTDTQYF	TGTGCCAGCAGTTGGACAGGGCCCACAGATACGCAGTATTTT
TRBV5-4	TRBJ2-5	-	-	CASSSAGKAETQYF	TGTGCCAGCAGCTCGGCAGGGAAAGCGGAGACCCAGTACTTC
TRBV4-3	TRBJ2-1	-	-	CASSQDRGPYNEQFF	TGCGCCAGCAGCCAAGATCGAGGGCCCTACAATGAGCAGTTCTTC
TRBV7-3	TRBJ2-5	-	-	CASSPLGATGETQYF	TGTGCCAGCAGCCCCTTGGGGGCGACAGGAGAGACCCAGTACTTC
TRBV29-1	TRBJ1-4	-	TRBD1	CSGGQGATNEKLFF	TGCAGCGGCGGACAGGGTGCAACTAATGAAAAACTGTTTTTT
TRBV7-2	TRBJ1-2	-	TRBD1	CASSPQGDYGYTF	TGTGCCAGCAGCCCGCAGGGGGACTATGGCTACACCTTC
TRBV29-1	TRBJ1-2	-	-	CSVEDSGYDGYTF	TGCAGCGTTGAAGATTCGGGGTATGATGGCTACACCTTC
TRBV15	TRBJ1-3	-	-	CATSRDRYGNTIYF	TGTGCCACCAGCAGAGATCGGTACGGAAACACCATATATTTT
TRBV5-1	TRBJ1-5	many	-	CASSLDGGSQPQHF	TGCGCCAGCAGCTTGGATGGGGGCAGCCAGCCCCAGCATTTT
TRBV10-2	TRBJ1-1	few	-	CASSEQGNTEAFF	TGCGCCAGCAGTGAACAGGGAAACACTGAAGCTTTCTTT
TRBV6-5	TRBJ1-5	-	-	CASAPRQTRNQPQHF	TGTGCCAGCGCGCCCCGACAGACCCGCAATCAGCCCCAGCATTTT
TRBV9	TRBJ1-5	-	-	CASSPGEGVRAQHF	TGTGCCAGCAGCCCAGGGGAAGGGGTCAGGGCCCAGCATTTT
TRBV30	TRBJ1-5	few	-	CAWSWGVRQPQHF	TGTGCCTGGTCCTGGGGGGTGAGGCAGCCCCAGCATTTT
TRBV28	TRBJ1-6	once	-	CASSSPTEYLHF	TGTGCCAGCAGTTCCCCGACAGAATACCTCCACTTT
TRBV10-3	TRBJ2-1	-	-	CAISELAGTEQFF	TGTGCCATCAGTGAGTTGGCCGGGACAGAGCAGTTCTTC
TRBV30	TRBJ2-1	-	TRBD1	CAHHPNRGPVGEQFF	TGTGCCCACCACCCAAACAGGGGGCCAGTCGGAGAGCAGTTCTTC
TRBV27	TRBJ1-6	-	-	CASSPRQGGNSPLHF	TGTGCCAGCAGTCCCCGGCAGGGTGGGAATTCACCCCTCCACTTT
TRBV9	TRBJ2-1	-	-	CASSAGLHSYNEQFF	TGTGCCAGCAGCGCCGGACTACACTCCTACAATGAGCAGTTCTTC
TRBV27	TRBJ1-1	-	TRBD1	CASSPGQGGVVNTEAFF	TGTGCCAGCAGTCCTGGACAGGGAGGGGTGGTGAACACTGAAGCTTTCTTT
TRBV6-5	TRBJ2-3	-	TRBD2	CASSFGRGGYTDTQYF	TGTGCCAGCAGTTTTGGGCGGGGGGGTTACACAGATACGCAGTATTTT
TRBV7-9	TRBJ2-1	-	TRBD2	CASSLTGTSGRSSYNEQFF	TGTGCCAGCAGCCTAACCGGGACTAGCGGGAGGAGCTCCTACAATGAGCAGTTCTTC
TRBV3-1/TRBV3-2	TRBJ1-1	-	-	CASSLLRQSNTEAFF	TGTGCCAGCAGCCTTCTTCGACAGAGTAACACTGAAGCTTTCTTT
TRBV6-5	TRBJ1-1	-	-	CASRSDVSSTEAFF	TGTGCCAGCAGGAGCGATGTGTCGTCGACTGAAGCTTTCTTT
TRBV11-1	TRBJ1-6	-	-	CASSSDSDNSPLHF	TGTGCCAGCAGCTCCGACAGCGATAATTCACCCCTCCACTTT
TRBV15	TRBJ1-3	-	-	CATSNLPSGNTIYF	TGTGCCACCAGCAATCTCCCTTCTGGAAACACCATATATTTT
TRBV2	TRBJ1-6	-	-	CASSEGQPLSRLHF	TGTGCCAGCAGTGAGGGCCAGCCCTTATCCCGGTTGCACTTT
TRBV4-1	TRBJ2-1	-	-	CASSQEGRVNEQFF	TGCGCCAGCAGCCAAGAAGGCAGGGTCAATGAGCAGTTCTTC
TRBV6-5	TRBJ1-2	-	TRBD1	CASSPWTGPIDGYTF	TGTGCCAGCAGCCCCTGGACAGGGCCTATTGATGGCTACACCTTC
TRBV9	TRBJ1-2	-	-	CASSVDTGSYGYTF	TGTGCCAGCAGCGTAGACACAGGAAGCTATGGCTACACCTTC
TRBV9	TRBJ2-2	-	TRBD2	CASSGRLASGGELFF	TGTGCCAGCAGCGGCCGACTAGCGTCGGGCGGGGAGCTGTTTTTT
TRBV6-2/TRBV6-3	TRBJ2-5	few	-	CASSYSNRKNTQYF	TGTGCCAGCAGTTACTCGAACAGGAAGAACACCCAGTACTTC
TRBV5-5	TRBJ2-6	-	-	CASSPRSGDSGANVLTF	TGTGCCAGCAGCCCCCGGTCGGGGGACTCTGGGGCCAACGTCCTGACTTTC
TRBV7-3	TRBJ1-1	-	-	CASSLQGVNTEAFF	TGTGCCAGCAGCTTACAGGGTGTGAACACTGAAGCTTTCTTT
TRBV7-9	TRBJ1-2	-	TRBD1	CASSGGQGAINYGYTF	TGTGCCAGCAGCGGCGGACAGGGGGCGATCAACTATGGCTACACCTTC
TRBV4-1	TRBJ1-2	once	TRBD1	CASSQGDSPNGYTF	TGCGCCAGCAGCCAAGGGGACAGCCCCAATGGCTACACCTTC
TRBV19	TRBJ2-5	-	-	CASSNRQELGETQYF	TGTGCCAGTAGTAACAGACAGGAGCTGGGAGAGACCCAGTACTTC
TRBV9	TRBJ1-3	-	TRBD1	CASSDTGGPGNTIYF	TGTGCCAGCAGCGATACAGGGGGCCCTGGAAACACCATATATTTT
TRBV19	TRBJ2-2	few	TRBD1	CASSRTGANTGELFF	TGTGCCAGTAGTAGAACAGGGGCGAACACCGGGGAGCTGTTTTTT
TRBV10-1	TRBJ2-2	-	-	CASGRKTGELFF	TGCGCCAGCGGGAGGAAGACCGGGGAGCTGTTTTTT
TRBV28	TRBJ1-4	once	-	CASSLPQGGEKLFF	TGTGCCAGCAGTTTACCGCAGGGCGGAGAAAAACTGTTTTTT
TRBV18	TRBJ1-3	-	TRBD1	CASSPDRDRFWRSVANTIYF	TGTGCCAGCTCACCTGACCGGGACAGGTTCTGGAGGAGTGTGGCGAACACCATATATTTT
TRBV6-2/TRBV6-3	TRBJ1-1	-	TRBD1	CASSLTGDTEAFF	TGTGCCAGCAGCCTCACAGGGGACACTGAAGCTTTCTTT
TRBV11-3	TRBJ1-1	-	-	CASSLGRNTEAFF	TGTGCCAGCAGCTTGGGGAGGAACACTGAAGCTTTCTTT
TRBV30	TRBJ1-5	many	-	CAWSARMEQPQHF	TGTGCCTGGAGTGCCAGGATGGAACAGCCCCAGCATTTT
TRBV11-3	TRBJ2-5	-	TRBD2	CASSSRLAGETQYF	TGTGCCAGCAGCTCGAGACTAGCGGGAGAGACCCAGTACTTC
TRBV4-1	TRBJ2-1	few	TRBD1	CASSQGGTGVPNEQFF	TGCGCCAGCAGCCAAGGAGGGACAGGGGTGCCCAATGAGCAGTTCTTC
TRBV28	TRBJ1-4	-	TRBD1	CASSSPHRGLAEKLFF	TGTGCCAGCAGTTCCCCGCACAGGGGGCTAGCCGAAAAACTGTTTTTT
TRBV6-1	TRBJ1-6	-	-	CASSEYHRTNSPLHF	TGTGCCAGCAGTGAATACCACAGGACAAATTCACCCCTCCACTTT